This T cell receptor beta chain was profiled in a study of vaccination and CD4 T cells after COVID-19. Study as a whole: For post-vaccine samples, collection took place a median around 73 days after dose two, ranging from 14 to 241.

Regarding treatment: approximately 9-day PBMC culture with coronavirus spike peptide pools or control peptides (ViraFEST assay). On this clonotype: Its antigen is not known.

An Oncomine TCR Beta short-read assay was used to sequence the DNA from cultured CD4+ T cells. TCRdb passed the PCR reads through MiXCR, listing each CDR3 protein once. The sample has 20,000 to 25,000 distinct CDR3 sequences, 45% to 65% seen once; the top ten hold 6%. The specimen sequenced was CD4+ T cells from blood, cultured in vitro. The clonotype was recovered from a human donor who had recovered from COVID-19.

CDR3 in amino acids: CASSSEGGTALEQYF. The CDR3 DNA follows: TGTGCCAGCAGCTCCGAAGGCGGGACAGCCCTGGAGCAGTACTTC. This chain links TRBV7-8 with TRBJ2-7; possibly TRBD1 for D (7 bases). Germline V gene lookup returns CDR1 SGHVS and CDR2 FQNEAQ. The V gene lost 4 bases and the J gene lost 7 bases, with 20 bases spanning the gap. This CDR3 region has 15 residues.